This T cell receptor (beta chain) is from a study of T-cell memory formation after mild COVID-19. Study context: Largely, TCR clusters stayed within a single donor. Findings of the study overall: Cross-reactive memory appears to have joined, as suggested by some responding clones showing up in pre-infection memory. The study found balanced CD4/CD8 in clones contracting day 15 to 85 and a CD4+ lean in later expanders.

As regards this clonotype: Its antigen is unidentified.

V was cut by 7 bases and J by 6 bases, with 18 bases left in between. The CDR3 contains 14 residues. Germline CDR1 SGHAT, CDR2 FQNNGV. MiXCR, run by TCRdb on the 5' RACE reads, gives a single entry per CDR3 protein. The sample lists about 500,000 distinct CDR3 sequences; 20% were seen once. This clonotype was obtained from an adult woman who had mild COVID-19 (a few samples of this study predate the infection). Cell type and time point are not known. Material for sequencing was PBMCs or a T cell subset sorted from them (not recorded which). The rearrangement joins TRBV11-2 to TRBJ1-2; TRBD1 is a possible D gene (5 bases). The DNA for the CDR3 is TGTGCCAGCAAAGGGCTGGTAGGGGATGATGGCTACACCTTC. Residues: CASKGLVGDDGYTF.